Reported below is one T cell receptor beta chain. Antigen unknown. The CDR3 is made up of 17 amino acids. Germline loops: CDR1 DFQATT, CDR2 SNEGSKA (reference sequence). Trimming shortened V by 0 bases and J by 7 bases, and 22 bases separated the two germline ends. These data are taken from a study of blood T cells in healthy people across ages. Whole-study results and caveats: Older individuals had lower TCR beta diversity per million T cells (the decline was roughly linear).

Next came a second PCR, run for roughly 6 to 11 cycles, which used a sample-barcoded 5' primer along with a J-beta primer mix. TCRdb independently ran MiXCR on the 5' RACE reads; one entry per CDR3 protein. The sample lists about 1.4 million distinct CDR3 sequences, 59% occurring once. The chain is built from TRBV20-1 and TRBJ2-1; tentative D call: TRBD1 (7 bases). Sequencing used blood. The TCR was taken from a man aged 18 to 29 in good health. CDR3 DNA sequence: TGCAGTGCTAGAGATCCCAAACCAGGGGGGCCTGGAAATGAGCAGTTCTTC. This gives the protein CSARDPKPGGPGNEQFF.